The clone carrying this T cell receptor (beta chain) appeared once. The data originate from a study of CD8 T cells in Susac syndrome. Random hexamers served to reverse transcribe roughly 0.5 to 1 ug RNA. TCRdb redid the calling of the immunoSEQ multiplex PCR reads with MiXCR, one entry per CDR3 protein. The top ten clones hold about 0.15% of a sample with roughly 110,000 distinct CDR3 sequences, 85% to 95% of them seen once. The CDR3 has 13 residues. V was clipped by 4 bases and J by 8 bases; unmatched bases: 5. Specimen: CD4+ T cells from PBMCs. The chain carries TRBV12-3 or TRBV12-4 and TRBJ2-1; 7 nucleotides line up with TRBD2. The clonotype comes from a human donor in good health. The CDR3 sequence is CASSSGGSDEQFF. The CDR3 nucleotides read TGTGCCAGCAGTTCGGGGGGTTCGGATGAGCAGTTCTTC.